The 29 T cell receptor beta chains given below trace back to one sample, sequenced in a study of T cells in Graves' hyperthyroidism and ophthalmopathy. Amplified TCR beta CDR3 regions came from RNA transcripts. TCR CDR3 underwent first-round RT-PCR with the HTBI primer set. MiXCR was run by TCRdb on the multiplex PCR reads, yielding one entry per CDR3 protein. This sample has about 760,000 distinct CDR3 sequences, with roughly 32% found just once. The sequenced sample consisted of blood. These receptors were collected from a woman aged 40 to 49 with Graves' hyperthyroidism.

Concerning this clonotype itself: A much larger clonotype is one base distant, so this may be a read error. The CDR3 sequence is CSVVVGETGEPFF. The CDR3 DNA follows: TGCAGCGTAGTGGTGGGAGAAACCGGGGAGCCGTTTTTT. The chain carries TRBV29-1 and TRBJ2-2; D possibly corresponds to TRBD2 (5 bases). The CDR3 has 13 amino acids. From germline, CDR1 is SQVTM and CDR2 ANQGSEA.

This clonotype was counted ten times or more. The V call is TRBV12-3 or TRBV12-4, the J call TRBJ1-6; possibly TRBD1 for D (5 bases). CDR3 length: 13 residues. Trimming stripped 5 bases from V and 9 bases from J, with 11 bases between. CDR3 in amino acids: CASSRGGGSPLHF. The DNA of the CDR3 is TGTGCCAGCAGTCGGGGGGGTGGTTCACCCCTCCACTTT.

The gene calls are TRBV7-8 and TRBJ1-6; 8 positions agree with TRBD1. The J segment lost 10 bases and the V segment lost 7 bases, leaving 9 bases of the junction unmatched. From germline, CDR1 is SGHVS and CDR2 FQNEAQ. CDR3 length: 14 amino acids. In DNA, the CDR3 is TGTGCCAGCAACTCCGGACAGGGTAACTCACCCCTCCACTTT. Amino acids: CASNSGQGNSPLHF.

As concerns this clonotype: A much larger clone differs by one base, so this may be a read error. The V call is TRBV4-1, the J call TRBJ2-5, with 9 bases that match TRBD2. The CDR3 is 15 residues long. The germline CDR1 and CDR2 sequences are MGHRA and YSYEKL. In DNA form, the CDR3 reads TGCGCCAGCAGCCAAGGAGCGGGAGGTCAAGGGACCCAGTACTTC. This codes for CASSQGAGGQGTQYF.

In this sample, this clonotype turned up a few times. The chain is built from TRBV4-3 and TRBJ2-6; D is ambiguous. CDR1 and CDR2 from the germline V gene are LGHNA and YSLEER. The CDR3 has 18 residues. V lost 0 bases and J lost 0, with 12 bases in between. The DNA for the CDR3 is TGCGCCAGCAGCCAAGATGCCCTGGATACCTCTGGGGCCAACGTCCTGACTTTC. Protein sequence: CASSQDALDTSGANVLTF.

This clonotype occurred a few times. The chain joins TRBV12-3 or TRBV12-4 to TRBJ1-1, with a tentative D call TRBD1 (6 bases). V was trimmed by 6 bases and J by 7 bases, leaving 12 bases between them. CDR3 length: 12 amino acids. CDR3 protein: CASSLDSREAFF. In DNA, the CDR3 is TGTGCCAGCAGCCTGGACAGCCGTGAAGCTTTCTTT.

This chain links TRBV29-1 with TRBJ1-5, with TRBD1 matching over 9 bases. Germline CDR1 SQVTM, CDR2 ANQGSEA. This CDR3 region has 14 residues. Trimming at V came to 2 bases and at J to 6 bases, leaving 5 bases not matched to a gene. CDR3 sequence (DNA): TGCAGCGTTGAACTCACGACAGGGGGTCAGCCCCAGCATTTT. This translates into CSVELTTGGQPQHF.

The rearrangement uses TRBV2 and TRBJ1-3, with 7 bases fitting TRBD1. V shed 5 bases and J 4 bases; nucleotides not matched to a gene: 5. This CDR3 region has 14 residues. Germline lookup yields CDR1 SNHLY and CDR2 FYNNEI. The CDR3 sequence is CASSPGQLGNTIYF. DNA for the CDR3: TGTGCCAGCAGTCCGGGACAGTTAGGAAACACCATATATTTT.

This clonotype has a count of ten or more. The chain combines TRBV7-2 with TRBJ1-6; D gene uncertain. The CDR3 covers 15 residues. V lost 6 bases to trimming and J lost 7 bases, with 16 bases between them. Germline values: CDR1 SGHTA, CDR2 FQGNSA. CDR3 DNA sequence: TGTGCCAGCAGGCCTGCCGAGGGAGCAAATTCACCCCTCCACTTT. Its translation: CASRPAEGANSPLHF.

The gene calls are TRBV20-1 and TRBJ2-7; 13 nucleotides agree with TRBD2. The germline V gene encodes CDR1 DFQATT and CDR2 SNEGSKA (reference sequence). The CDR3 sequence is 14 residues long. With V trimmed by 6 bases and J by 4 bases, 6 bases remained unmatched. In DNA form, the CDR3 reads TGCAGTGCCAGACTAGCGGGAGGACGGTACGAGCAGTACTTC. Its translation is CSARLAGGRYEQYF.

This clonotype was seen ten or more times. The J gene is TRBJ2-7, the V gene TRBV7-9; D not certain. CDR1 SEHNR and CDR2 FQNEAQ come from the germline V gene (reference sequence). The CDR3 runs to 15 residues. Trimming pared 5 bases from V and 4 bases from J, leaving 18 bases between. The CDR3 DNA reads as TGTGCCAGCAGCCCTGCTATGGGCAGAAGATACGAGCAGTACTTC. This codes for CASSPAMGRRYEQYF.

This clonotype came up many times. The chain joins TRBV29-1 to TRBJ1-1; no clear D gene. Trimming stripped 4 bases from V and 1 base from J, with 10 bases between. This CDR3 has 13 residues. Germline CDR1 SQVTM, CDR2 ANQGSEA. CDR3 protein: CSVAVGSNTEAFF. The CDR3 DNA follows: TGCAGCGTTGCCGTGGGCTCGAACACTGAAGCTTTCTTT. Supplemented by reference TRBV29-1 and TRBJ1-1, the full variable domain reads SAVISQKPSRDICQRGTSLTIQCQVDSQVTMMFWYRQQPGQSLTLIATANQGSEATYESGFVIDKFPISRPNLTFSTLTVSNMSPEDSSIYLCSVAVGSNTEAFFGQGTRLTVV.

As regards this clonotype: A much larger clone is a single base away; this may be a read error. The rearrangement joins TRBV7-2 to TRBJ1-6; no definite D call. Germline CDR1 is SGHTA and CDR2 is FQGNSA. The CDR3 sequence is 12 residues long. CDR3 coding DNA: TGTGCCAGCAGGGTAGGAGAGTCACCCCCCCACTTT. Residues: CASRVGESPPHF.

This clonotype was seen only a few times. The chain joins TRBV7-9 to TRBJ2-2; D ambiguous. This CDR3 has 17 amino acids. Between the trimmed V and J ends, which lost 1 base and 1 base, there was a span of 13 bases. The germline V gene has CDR1 SEHNR and CDR2 FQNEAQ (reference sequence). CDR3 residues: CASSLGFSSRNTGELFF. The CDR3 coding sequence is TGTGCCAGCAGCTTAGGGTTTTCTTCGCGGAACACCGGGGAGCTGTTTTTT.

The chain recombines TRBV6-6 with TRBJ1-5, with D possibly TRBD1 on 5 matching bases. The CDR3 covers 17 residues. Per the germline V gene, CDR1 is MNHNY and CDR2 is SVGAGI (reference sequence). Trimming pared 6 bases from V and 0 bases from J, leaving 18 bases between. For the CDR3, the DNA is TGTGCCAGCAGCCCCAAACCGGGGGTCTATAGCAATCAGCCCCAGCATTTT. Protein: CASSPKPGVYSNQPQHF.

This clonotype has a handful of counts. The chain recombines TRBV6-5 with TRBJ1-5; no reliable D call. Deletions cut 0 bases from V and 1 base from J, with 13 bases between. In germline, CDR1 is MNHEY, CDR2 SVGAGI. This CDR3 has 17 amino acids. CDR3 protein: CASSYSFSGWSNQPQHF. The CDR3 DNA reads TGTGCCAGCAGTTACTCTTTTTCGGGCTGGAGCAATCAGCCCCAGCATTTT.

This clonotype was seen repeatedly, ten times or more. The V call is TRBV6-5, the J call TRBJ1-2; no clear D. Trimming cost V 2 bases and J 5 bases, with 9 bases left between them. In germline, CDR1 is MNHEY, CDR2 SVGAGI. The CDR3 runs to 13 residues. In DNA, the CDR3 is TGTGCCAGCAGTTACGGCCTGGGGTATGGCTACACCTTC. Translated, it gives CASSYGLGYGYTF.

In its sample, this clonotype was seen many times. The chain carries TRBV7-8 and TRBJ1-5, with no clear D. The CDR3 is made up of 15 amino acids. Germline loops: CDR1 SGHVS, CDR2 FQNEAQ. V was pared by 1 base and J by 6 bases, with 13 bases between. This CDR3 reads CASSLGADAGQPQHF. For the CDR3, the DNA is TGTGCCAGCAGCTTAGGTGCCGATGCGGGTCAGCCCCAGCATTTT.

This clonotype came up once. V and J are TRBV20-1 and TRBJ2-5; weak D call: TRBD2 (5 bases). Germline V gene data show CDR1 as DFQATT and CDR2 as SNEGSKA (reference sequence). This CDR3 has 14 amino acids. V shed 5 bases and J shed 3 bases, with 16 bases lying between them. The CDR3 bases are TGCAGTGCTCCTGACGCTGACGGGAAAGAGACCCAGTACTTC. Protein product: CSAPDADGKETQYF.

The chain links TRBV10-3 to TRBJ2-5; TRBD1 agrees at 7 bases. The CDR3 length is 14 residues. The ends lost 6 bases at V and 5 bases at J; junction bases unmatched: 9. Germline CDR1 and CDR2: ENHRY and SYGVKD. The CDR3: CAIRGTGVDETQYF. CDR3 bases: TGTGCCATCAGGGGCACAGGGGTCGATGAGACCCAGTACTTC.

This clonotype came up once. J is TRBJ1-4 and V is TRBV14, with TRBD1 matching 8 bases. Germline V gene sequence: CDR1 SGHDN, CDR2 FVKESK. After removal of 6 bases from V and 17 bases from J, the junction contained 8 bases not matched to a gene. The CDR3 length is 11 residues. The CDR3 DNA sequence: TGTGCCAGCAGTGGACAGGGAAAAACTTTTTTT. Protein sequence: CASSGQGKTFF. Together with reference TRBV14 and TRBJ1-4, the CDR3 gives the full variable domain: EAGVTQFPSHSVIEKGQTVTLRCDPISGHDNLYWYRRVMGKEIKFLLHFVKESKQDESGMPNNRFLAERTGGTYSTLKVQPAELEDSGVYFCASSGQGKTFFGSGTQLSVL.

The chain couples TRBV12-3 or TRBV12-4 to TRBJ1-1; TRBD1 matches at 7 bases. With V trimmed by 5 bases and J by 2 bases, 8 bases remained unmatched. The CDR3 totals 15 residues. CDR3 protein: CASSPHRDSNTEAFF. The CDR3 DNA reads TGTGCCAGCAGTCCCCACCGGGACAGTAACACTGAAGCTTTCTTT.

This clonotype was detected many times. The rearrangement uses TRBV12-3 or TRBV12-4 and TRBJ1-6; 7 nucleotides agree with TRBD1. The CDR3 runs to 14 residues. V lost 4 bases to trimming and J lost 7 bases; unmatched junction nucleotides: 4. The CDR3 sequence: CASSSGQRNSPLHF. In DNA, the CDR3 is TGTGCCAGCAGTTCGGGACAGAGAAATTCACCCCTCCACTTT.

The V and J genes are TRBV10-3 and TRBJ1-2, with a possible D match to TRBD1 (5 bases). CDR3 length equals 13 residues. Trimming took off 10 bases at V and 4 bases at J, with 16 bases between the two ends. CDR1 and CDR2 (germline): ENHRY, SYGVKD. The chain's CDR3 is CASRADSFYGYTF. Here the CDR3 DNA reads TGTGCCAGCAGGGCCGACAGCTTCTATGGCTACACCTTC.

This chain connects TRBV2 to TRBJ2-1; tentatively, D is TRBD1 (6 bases). Germline CDR1 SNHLY, CDR2 FYNNEI. V lost 5 bases and J lost 1, with 12 bases in between. This CDR3 region has 15 residues. CDR3: CASSKQRGSYNEQFF. The CDR3 DNA follows: TGTGCCAGCAGTAAGCAGAGGGGGTCCTACAATGAGCAGTTCTTC.

This clonotype was observed many times. The gene calls are TRBV10-3 and TRBJ1-2; D is possibly TRBD1 (5 bases). V was trimmed by 11 bases and J by 6 bases, leaving 22 bases between them. In germline, CDR1 is ENHRY, CDR2 SYGVKD. This CDR3 has 14 residues. The CDR3 DNA sequence: TGTGCCGCCGACGGTAGGGGAGGGAGGGATGGCTACACCTTC. This gives the protein CAADGRGGRDGYTF.

This clonotype turned up a few times. Given a much more abundant clone one base away, this may be a read error. The genes are TRBV12-3 or TRBV12-4 and TRBJ1-1, with D perhaps TRBD1 (5 bases). The CDR3 loop spans 12 amino acids. CDR3 sequence (DNA): TGTGTCAGCAGTCAGGGTTCGGGAGAAGCTTTCTTT. Its protein product is CVSSQGSGEAFF.

The rearrangement links TRBV7-3 to TRBJ2-1; 14 positions agree with TRBD2. Germline trimming cut 4 bases from V and 6 bases from J; bases unmatched to any gene: 14. From germline, CDR1 is SGHTA and CDR2 FQGTGA. The length of the CDR3 is 19 residues. The CDR3 DNA is TGTGCCAGCAGCTCCCGACGGGGACTAGCGGGAGCGACATTCAATGAGCAGTTCTTC. Translation: CASSSRRGLAGATFNEQFF.

This clonotype was picked up a small number of times. The chain carries TRBV12-3 or TRBV12-4 and TRBJ1-4; D ambiguous. Trimming stripped 3 bases from V and 6 bases from J, with 11 bases between. This CDR3 is 14 amino acids long. DNA for the CDR3: TGTGCCAGCAGTTTCGCTGGACCGGATGAAAAACTGTTTTTT. Translating it yields CASSFAGPDEKLFF.